The 14 T cell receptor beta chains below were found in one sample sequenced in a study of blood T cell repertoires in COVID-19 (dated by TCRdb to about 2020). Library prep was done by the immunoSEQ multiplex PCR assay. Entries here come from immuneACCESS through TCRdb and include only in-frame sequences with V and J called. Some clones fail to appear in such tables; in the studies checked, an unresolved V gene covers under half of the shortfall, and the cause of the remainder is unknown. Counted in this sample were 240,000 or so clones; over 70% of them appeared once. Over 3% of the sample is taken by the ten largest. Specimen: peripheral blood. The source is a woman of 80 years or more with acute or convalescent COVID-19.

CDR3 region: CASSGAVQAGAFF. The DNA for the CDR3 is TGTGCCAGCAGTGGGGCCGTACAGGCTGGGGCTTTCTTT. This chain links TRBV2 with TRBJ1-1; perhaps TRBD1 as D (5 bases). The CDR3 has 13 amino acids. Per germline, CDR1 SNHLY and CDR2 FYNNEI. V was shortened by 4 bases and J by 11 bases, with 17 bases between the two germline ends.

The chain links TRBV5-1 to TRBJ2-1, with TRBD1 identical over 7 bases. Trimming at V came to 3 bases and at J to 9 bases, leaving 9 bases not matched to a gene. There are 14 residues in the CDR3. Germline V lookup: CDR1 SGHRS, CDR2 YFSETQ. CDR3 DNA sequence: TGCGCCAGCAGCTACGGGACAGTTCGCGGTGAGCAGTTCTTC. Translated: CASSYGTVRGEQFF.

This sequence joins TRBV6-5 and TRBJ1-5; D possibly corresponds to TRBD1 (5 bases). The length of the CDR3 is 13 residues. V was trimmed by 7 bases and J by 5 bases, leaving 12 bases between them. Germline V CDR1 and CDR2: MNHEY, SVGAGI. CDR3 sequence: CASNGGSYQPQHF. DNA for the CDR3: TGTGCCAGCAATGGGGGGAGCTATCAGCCCCAGCATTTT.

This clone was picked up one time. This sample includes further DNA sequences coding for the same CDR3. This rearrangement joins TRBV19 to TRBJ1-2, with TRBD1 as a possible D gene (6 bases). With 6 bases removed from V and 0 bases from J, the gap between germline ends came to 8 bases. In germline, CDR1 is LNHDA, CDR2 SQIVND (reference sequence). This CDR3 has 13 amino acids. CDR3: CASRDRANYGYTF. The CDR3 nucleotides are TGTGCCAGTAGGGACAGAGCTAACTATGGCTACACCTTC.

The chain uses TRBV4-1 and TRBJ2-1, with 7 bases aligning to TRBD2. The junction had 4 bases not matched to a gene; V was cut back by 0 bases and J by 2 bases. This CDR3 has 16 residues. Germline CDR1 MGHRA, CDR2 YSYEKL. DNA of the CDR3: TGCGCCAGCAGCCAAGAGGGGAGGGCGGCCTACAATGAGCAGTTCTTC. Translating it yields CASSQEGRAAYNEQFF.

The chain is built from TRBV5-1 and TRBJ2-7; tentative D call: TRBD2 (6 bases). The CDR3 is 15 residues long. The V and J ends lost 1 base and 5 bases respectively, with 16 bases between them. Germline lookup yields CDR1 SGHRS and CDR2 YFSETQ. Written as DNA, the CDR3 is TGCGCCAGCAGCTTGTCGGGGACTCAGGGCCACGAGCAGTACTTC. Protein: CASSLSGTQGHEQYF.

Comments on this clone: Other DNA sequences in the sample encode the same CDR3. The rearrangement links TRBV7-9 to TRBJ1-5; 8 bases map to TRBD1. V lost 5 bases and J lost 6; bases outside the gene matches: 9. The V gene's germline CDR1 is SEHNR and CDR2 FQNEAQ (reference sequence). The CDR3 length is 15 residues. CDR3 sequence reads: CASSLSTGVGQPQHF. Written as DNA, the CDR3 is TGTGCCAGCAGCCTTTCGACAGGGGTAGGTCAGCCCCAGCATTTT.

The chain links TRBV5-1 to TRBJ1-1; tentatively, D is TRBD1 (5 bases). With 3 bases removed from V and 7 bases from J, the gap between germline ends came to 25 bases. Germline assignment: CDR1 SGHRS and CDR2 YFSETQ. The CDR3 consists of 17 residues. The CDR3 DNA is TGCGCCAGCAGCTCACTAAACGCAGGGTGGGAGGGTAATGAAGCTTTCTTT. Its protein product is CASSSLNAGWEGNEAFF.

CDR3 DNA: TGCAGCGTTGAGGAGGGTACGCAGTATTTT. This encodes CSVEEGTQYF. V gene TRBV29-1 combines with J gene TRBJ2-3; maybe TRBD2 (6 bases). The CDR3 totals 10 residues. The V end was cut by 3 bases, the J end by 8 bases, with 6 bases between. CDR1 and CDR2 from the germline V gene are SQVTM and ANQGSEA.

The rearrangement uses TRBV4-1 and TRBJ2-1, with TRBD1 as a possible D gene (5 bases). This CDR3 is built from 16 residues. Trimming shortened V by 4 bases and J by 2 bases, and 15 bases separated the two germline ends. Germline loops: CDR1 MGHRA, CDR2 YSYEKL. In DNA, the CDR3 is TGCGCCAGCAGCCCCTCAGCGCAGGGCACCTACAATGAGCAGTTCTTC. Its protein is CASSPSAQGTYNEQFF.

The gene calls are TRBV19 and TRBJ1-1, with 10 nucleotides matching TRBD1. J was trimmed by 0 bases and V by 10 bases; bases with no gene match: 5. Germline assignment: CDR1 LNHDA and CDR2 SQIVND (reference sequence). CDR3 length: 14 amino acids. CDR3 in amino acids: CATRQGAVNTEAFF. The CDR3 DNA sequence: TGTGCCACCAGACAGGGGGCTGTGAACACTGAAGCTTTCTTT.

V usage is TRBV4-1 and J usage is TRBJ2-7, with 7 nucleotides matching TRBD1. Trimming removed 4 bases from V and 1 base from J; junction bases left unmatched: 10. CDR1 and CDR2 (germline): MGHRA, YSYEKL. The CDR3 loop spans 16 amino acids. The CDR3 nucleotides read TGCGCCAGCAGCCTTATGCCACAGGGGTTGTCCTACGAGCAGTACTTC. Protein sequence: CASSLMPQGLSYEQYF.

This sequence joins TRBV5-4 and TRBJ2-5; 16 positions match TRBD2. Germline values: CDR1 SGHNT, CDR2 YYREEE (reference sequence). This CDR3 is built from 17 residues. V gave up 0 bases and J gave up 4 bases; unmatched junction bases: 3. The CDR3 protein is CASSLDGTSGRVETQYF. The CDR3 DNA is TGTGCCAGCAGCTTGGATGGGACTAGCGGGAGGGTAGAGACCCAGTACTTC.

Concerning this clone itself: The junction differs from germline at one of its ends, possibly a read error. V is TRBV3-1 (or the pseudogene TRBV3-2) and J is TRBJ2-1; tentative D call: TRBD2 (6 bases). The CDR3 is 16 residues long. Germline CDR1 reads LGHDT; CDR2 reads YNNKEL (reference sequence). CDR3 sequence: CASSEERSWRGAEQFF. Written as DNA, the CDR3 is TGTGCCAGCAGCGAAGAAAGATCTTGGAGGGGTGCCGAGCAGTTCTTC.